This T cell receptor beta chain was sequenced during a study of blood T cell repertoires in COVID-19. On the study more broadly: Acute and convalescent COVID-19 specimens originated in the United States, Italy and Spain. PBMCs, B-cell-depleted T cells, or T cells were the source of the cDNA or gDNA that made up the material.

Authors' analysis steps: By means of reference gene primer amplification, nucleated cell counts were estimated. TCRdb's copy holds only in-frame clones and misses some; the assay was immunoSEQ multiplex PCR. That table gives V, J and clone size, and the DNA gave D and trimming. The table shows under 250,000 clones, with about 83% occurring only once. This clonotype was obtained from a man aged 40-55 years with active or convalescent COVID-19. Sequencing was done on a sample of peripheral blood.

CDR3 DNA: TGTGCCAGCAGTGGGCTTCAGGCTGGAAACACCATATATTTT. Protein product: CASSGLQAGNTIYF. The V and J genes are TRBV27 and TRBJ1-3, with D hard to call. Germline V gene data show CDR1 as MNHEY and CDR2 as SMNVEV (reference sequence). V was clipped by 5 bases and J by 2 bases, with 10 bases between them. The CDR3 sequence is 14 residues long.